Listed here are 5 T cell receptor beta chains from one sample, sequenced in a study of CXCR3-negative and CXCR3-positive naive CD8 T cells. 5' RACE that incorporated UMI labels was used to prepare the TRB cDNA libraries. TCRdb reworked the 5' RACE reads into one entry per CDR3 protein, no DNA. Its table lists about 56,000 distinct CDR3 sequences. Sequenced: memory CD8+ T cells from blood. These TCRs come from a human donor in good health. Some clones in this sample may be carry-over from other donors' samples.

The V call is TRBV5-1, the J call TRBJ1-2; with no DNA, the TCRdb D assignment of TRBD1 cannot be verified. CDR3 size: 14 residues. Germline V gives CDR1 SGHRS, CDR2 YFSETQ. The CDR3 is CASAYGGRDYGYTF.

This chain uses TRBV13 with TRBJ2-5; TCRdb outputs TRBD2, but without DNA this stays unchecked. The CDR3 contains 14 residues. Germline V lookup: CDR1 PRHDT, CDR2 FYEKMQ (reference sequence). CDR3 sequence reads: CASSLVRLAETQYF. Together with reference TRBV13 and TRBJ2-5, the CDR3 gives the full variable domain: AAGVIQSPRHLIKEKRETATLKCYPIPRHDTVYWYQQGPGQDPQFLISFYEKMQSDKGSIPDRFSAQQFSDYHSELNMSSLELGDSALYFCASSLVRLAETQYFGPGTRLLVL.

The genes are TRBV12-3 or TRBV12-4 and TRBJ2-7; TCRdb returns TRBD2, unconfirmable since there is no DNA. This CDR3 is built from 16 residues. The CDR3 here is CASSPNLAGANYEQYF.

The chain couples TRBV7-9 to TRBJ1-1; TCRdb gives TRBD1 as the D gene, but with no DNA this cannot be confirmed. In germline, CDR1 is SEHNR, CDR2 FQNEAQ (reference sequence). This CDR3 is built from 13 residues. CDR3 region: CASSFGAGVEAFF.

The chain carries TRBV20-1 and TRBJ2-5. The CDR3 spans 13 residues. The V gene's germline CDR1 is DFQATT and CDR2 SNEGSKA (reference sequence). The CDR3 sequence: CSARRRGRETQYF.